This T cell receptor (beta chain) was recovered during a study of blood T cell repertoires in COVID-19. The method was immunoSEQ multiplex PCR; TCRdb's version includes in-frame clones alone and lacks a portion of them. The sample includes just over 70,000 clones, about 90% of them seen just once. The V end was cut by 3 bases, the J end by 3 bases, with 14 bases between. CDR1 and CDR2 (germline): GTSNPN, SVGIG (reference sequence). The CDR3 contains 14 residues. The genes are TRBV30 and TRBJ1-1, with D hard to call. This TCR derives from a human donor in a cohort sampled during active COVID-19. The sequencing input was peripheral blood. The CDR3 region has the DNA TGTGCCTGGAGAGTCGGTTTCCGGGACACTGAAGCTTTCTTT. This codes for CAWRVGFRDTEAFF.